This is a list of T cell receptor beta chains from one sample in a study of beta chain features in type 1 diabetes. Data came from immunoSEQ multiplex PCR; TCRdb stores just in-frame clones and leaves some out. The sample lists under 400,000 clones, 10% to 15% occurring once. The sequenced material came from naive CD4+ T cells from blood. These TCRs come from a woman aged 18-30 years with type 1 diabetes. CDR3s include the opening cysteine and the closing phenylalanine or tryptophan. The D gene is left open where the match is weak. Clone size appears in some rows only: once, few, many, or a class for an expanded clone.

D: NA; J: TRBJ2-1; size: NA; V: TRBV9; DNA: TGTGCCAGCAGCGAACGGACAGCTAACAATGAGCAGTTCTTC; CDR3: CASSERTANNEQFF
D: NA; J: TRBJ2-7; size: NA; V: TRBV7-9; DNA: TGTGCCAGCAGCCCACCCTATGGCGGGGGCGAGGTTGAGCAGTACTTC; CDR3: CASSPPYGGGEVEQYF
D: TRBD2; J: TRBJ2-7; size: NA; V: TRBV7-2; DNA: TGTGCCAGCAGCTCCTCAGCGGGAGACTACGAGCAGTACTTC; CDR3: CASSSSAGDYEQYF
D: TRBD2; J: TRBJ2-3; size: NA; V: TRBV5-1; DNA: TGCGCCAGTAATAGCGGGAGTCTCCCAGATACGCAGTATTTT; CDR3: CASNSGSLPDTQYF
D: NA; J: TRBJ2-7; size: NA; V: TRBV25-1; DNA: TGTGCCAGCAGTCGGTCCCTCTACGAGCAGTACTTC; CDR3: CASSRSLYEQYF
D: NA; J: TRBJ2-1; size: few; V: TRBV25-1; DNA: TGTGCCAGCAGTCCACAGTACAATGAGCAGTTCTTC; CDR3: CASSPQYNEQFF
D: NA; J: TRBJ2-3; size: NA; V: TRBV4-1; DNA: TGCGCCAGCAGCCAAGATCGGAGTGATACGCAGTATTTT; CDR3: CASSQDRSDTQYF
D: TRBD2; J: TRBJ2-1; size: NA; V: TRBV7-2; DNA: TGTGCCAGCAGCTTAGAGAGCGGGGGGCAGTACAATGAGCAGTTCTTC; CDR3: CASSLESGGQYNEQFF
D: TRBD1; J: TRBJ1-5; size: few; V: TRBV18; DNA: TGTGCCAGCTCACCTGAGCGTGGGGACAGGTCAGATCAGCCCCAGCATTTT; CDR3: CASSPERGDRSDQPQHF
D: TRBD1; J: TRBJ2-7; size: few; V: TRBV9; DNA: TGTGCCAGCAGCCGCGGGACAGGGGACTACGAGCAGTACTTC; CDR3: CASSRGTGDYEQYF
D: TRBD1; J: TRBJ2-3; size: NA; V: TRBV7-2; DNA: TGTGCCAGCAGGGGACAGGGCACAGATACGCAGTATTTT; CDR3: CASRGQGTDTQYF
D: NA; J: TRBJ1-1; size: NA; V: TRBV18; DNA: TGTGCCAGCTCACCGACACGGGAGGACACTGAAGCTTTCTTT; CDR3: CASSPTREDTEAFF
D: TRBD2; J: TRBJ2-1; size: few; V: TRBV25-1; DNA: TGTGCCAGCGCTAACCCAGAAGGGCGGGGGGACAATGAGCAGTTCTTC; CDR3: CASANPEGRGDNEQFF
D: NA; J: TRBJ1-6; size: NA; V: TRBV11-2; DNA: TGTGCCAGCAGCTTAGGACAAGTCGATAATTCACCCCTCCACTTT; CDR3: CASSLGQVDNSPLHF